The entry that follows covers one T cell receptor (beta chain) sequence. The CDR3 has 17 amino acids. Germline V lookup: CDR1 MNHEY, CDR2 SMNVEV (reference sequence). The ends lost 8 bases at V and 7 bases at J; junction bases unmatched: 17. This specimen belongs to a study of OX40 agonist ivuxolimab in advanced cancers. The method was immunoSEQ multiplex PCR; TCRdb's version includes in-frame clones alone and lacks a portion of them. The table lists about 45,000 clones, about 89% of them singletons. Material: CD4+ or CD8+ T cells sorted from blood, obtained in a trial of the OX40 agonist ivuxolimab. This chain connects TRBV27 to TRBJ2-2; 9 positions agree with TRBD2. The receptor comes from an adult with an advanced solid tumor such as melanoma, head and neck, liver or kidney cancer. As DNA, the CDR3 is TGTGCCAGCCAACACCAAGGGGTAGCGGGAGTGAACGGGGAGCTGTTTTTT. Amino acids: CASQHQGVAGVNGELFF.